These 15 T cell receptor beta chains share one sample of origin, sequenced in a study of T cell changes during pregnancy in multiple sclerosis. TCRdb's table, derived via immunoSEQ multiplex PCR, lists solely in-frame clones and lacks some. This table has roughly 40,000 clones, roughly nine tenths appearing once. The source material was CD8+ T cells from peripheral blood mononuclear cells, sampled in the first trimester of pregnancy. The receptors were gathered from a female donor with multiple sclerosis, enrolled in a pregnancy study.

J is TRBJ2-5 and V is TRBV6-5; 9 bases align to TRBD2. Per the germline V gene, CDR1 is MNHEY and CDR2 is SVGAGI. V gave up 6 bases and J gave up 0 bases; unmatched junction bases: 5. This CDR3 contains 15 residues. The CDR3 bases are TGTGCCAGCAGCCATAGCGGGGGCTACCAAGAGACCCAGTACTTC. It translates to CASSHSGGYQETQYF.

The gene calls are TRBV18 and TRBJ1-6; no clear D gene. This CDR3 contains 13 residues. The ends were cut back, 3 bases at V and 7 bases at J, with 7 bases in the middle. The germline CDR1 and CDR2 sequences are KGHSH and LQKENI. In nucleotides, the CDR3 is TGTGCCAGCTCACCCTTCGTAAATTCACCCCTCCACTTT. Amino acids: CASSPFVNSPLHF.

The gene calls are TRBV19 and TRBJ1-5; D not resolved. Trimming left V 3 bases short and J 2 bases short, with 11 bases between. The CDR3 loop spans 15 amino acids. The germline CDR1 and CDR2 sequences are LNHDA and SQIVND (reference sequence). The CDR3 loop reads CASSMISRGNQPQHF. The CDR3 DNA is TGTGCCAGTAGTATGATATCGAGGGGCAATCAGCCCCAGCATTTT.

The chain employs TRBV19 and TRBJ1-2; D may be TRBD1 (5 bases). Germline values: CDR1 LNHDA, CDR2 SQIVND (reference sequence). There are 16 residues in the CDR3. Trimming removed 3 bases at V and 0 bases at J, with 14 bases between. CDR3 protein: CASSIRGAITNYGYTF. Written as DNA, the CDR3 is TGTGCCAGTAGTATTCGTGGGGCCATAACTAACTATGGCTACACCTTC. The variable domain in full, completed from reference TRBV19 and TRBJ1-2, reads DGGITQSPKYLFRKEGQNVTLSCEQNLNHDAMYWYRQDPGQGLRLIYYSQIVNDFQKGDIAEGYSVSREKKESFPLTVTSAQKNPTAFYLCASSIRGAITNYGYTFGSGTRLTVV.

The chain couples TRBV27 to TRBJ2-7; 7 bases agree with TRBD1. The CDR3 totals 14 residues. Looked up from germline, CDR1 is MNHEY and CDR2 is SMNVEV (reference sequence). The V and J ends lost 5 bases and 0 bases, in that order; junction bases with no gene match: 4. The CDR3 nucleotides are TGTGCCAGCAGTGACCGGGACAGCTCCTACGAGCAGTACTTC. Its protein product is CASSDRDSSYEQYF.

The genes are TRBV13 and TRBJ1-1, with D hard to call. V lost 3 bases to trimming and J lost 4 bases, with 9 bases between them. This CDR3 has 13 residues. The germline CDR1 and CDR2 sequences are PRHDT and FYEKMQ (reference sequence). The DNA of the CDR3 is TGTGCCAGCAGCTTCCCCCGGGGCACTGAAGCTTTCTTT. Translating it yields CASSFPRGTEAFF. Full variable domain (missing parts from reference TRBV13 and TRBJ1-1): AAGVIQSPRHLIKEKRETATLKCYPIPRHDTVYWYQQGPGQDPQFLISFYEKMQSDKGSIPDRFSAQQFSDYHSELNMSSLELGDSALYFCASSFPRGTEAFFGQGTRLTVV.

V is TRBV5-1 and J is TRBJ1-1; tentatively, D is TRBD1 (5 bases). With 4 bases removed from V and 3 bases from J, the gap between germline ends came to 19 bases. The CDR3 is made up of 16 amino acids. Germline V lookup: CDR1 SGHRS, CDR2 YFSETQ. The CDR3 loop reads CASSPKTLTVYTEAFF. CDR3 nucleotide sequence: TGCGCCAGCAGCCCCAAAACCCTGACAGTCTACACTGAAGCTTTCTTT.

The chain links TRBV6-1 to TRBJ2-1; the D is unclear. CDR3 length equals 12 residues. Looked up from germline, CDR1 is MNHNS and CDR2 is SASEGT. Trimming took off 10 bases at V and 5 bases at J, with 12 bases between the two ends. The CDR3 DNA sequence: TGTGCCACCAACTACTTAAACAATGAGCAGTTCTTC. It is translated as CATNYLNNEQFF.

This chain uses TRBV11-3 with TRBJ2-3, with 8 bases that match TRBD2. The germline V gene has CDR1 SGHNT and CDR2 YENEEA. CDR3 length: 13 amino acids. V gave up 5 bases and J gave up 5 bases; unmatched junction bases: 3. The CDR3 DNA is TGTGCCAGCAGCCCTGCGGGAGGAGATACGCAGTATTTT. It codes for CASSPAGGDTQYF.

The V and J genes are TRBV9 and TRBJ1-1, with D perhaps matching TRBD1 (5 bases). The V end lost 6 bases, the J end lost 4 bases, and 13 bases lay between the germline ends. The CDR3 spans 13 residues. Germline CDR1 and CDR2: SGDLS and YYNGEE. For the CDR3, the DNA is TGTGCCAGCACCGGGGGGTGGGGCACTGAAGCTTTCTTT. Translated, it gives CASTGGWGTEAFF.

The chain uses TRBV6-4 and TRBJ2-1, with 8 nucleotides matching TRBD2. The trim removed 4 bases at V and 10 bases at J, leaving 9 bases unmatched. Germline CDR1 MRHNA, CDR2 SNTAGT. CDR3 length: 14 residues. CDR3 protein: CASSVPRGGREQFF. The CDR3 nucleotides read TGTGCCAGCAGTGTACCACGGGGGGGCCGGGAGCAGTTCTTC.

The chain uses TRBV7-6 and TRBJ2-1, with 8 bases lining up with TRBD2. Germline CDR1 reads SGHVS; CDR2 reads FNYEAQ. Trimming at V came to 4 bases and at J to 9 bases, leaving 8 bases not matched to a gene. There are 14 residues in the CDR3. The CDR3 region has the DNA TGTGCCAGCAGCTCACGGGGGGGTGGAGGTGAGCAGTTCTTC. This codes for CASSSRGGGGEQFF.

The genes are TRBV7-6 and TRBJ2-3; D remains unclear. The CDR3 runs to 14 residues. Germline V gives CDR1 SGHVS, CDR2 FNYEAQ. The ends were cut back, 4 bases at V and 2 bases at J, with 10 bases in the middle. This CDR3 is CASSSDPYTDTQYF. The CDR3 DNA sequence: TGTGCCAGCAGCTCCGATCCCTACACAGATACGCAGTATTTT. The variable domain in full, completed from reference TRBV7-6 and TRBJ2-3, reads GAGVSQSPRYKVTKRGQDVALRCDPISGHVSLYWYRQALGQGPEFLTYFNYEAQQDKSGLPNDRFSAERPEGSISTLTIQRTEQRDSAMYRCASSSDPYTDTQYFGPGTRLTVL.

The chain is built from TRBV10-1 and TRBJ2-3; 9 bases fit TRBD1. Germline V CDR1 and CDR2: WNHNN, SYGVQD (reference sequence). Trimming at V came to 4 bases and at J to 4 bases, leaving 6 bases not matched to a gene. CDR3 length: 15 residues. For the CDR3, the DNA is TGCGCCAGCAGTGGCCGAGACAGGGGGGCAGATACGCAGTATTTT. Protein product: CASSGRDRGADTQYF.

V usage is TRBV4-1 and J usage is TRBJ2-1; D unresolved. Trimming took off 0 bases at V and 2 bases at J, with 14 bases between the two ends. Germline CDR1 and CDR2: MGHRA and YSYEKL. The CDR3 loop spans 17 amino acids. CDR3 DNA: TGCGCCAGCAGCCAAGATATTTTCGCGGCCCCCTACAATGAGCAGTTCTTC. Protein product: CASSQDIFAAPYNEQFF.